This T cell receptor beta chain was captured by sequencing in a study of blood T cells in healthy people across ages (dated by TCRdb to the mid-2010s). Concerning the study at large: In model experiments, template switching captured roughly one uniquely barcoded TCR beta cDNA molecule for every two T cells. The donors were divided into four age groups: young (average approximately 15 years), middle-aged (about 40), aged (approximately 62) and long-lived (about 79). To avoid experimental bias, donors of different ages were distributed randomly across sequencing lanes. Age-related changes in TCR beta repertoire diversity were measured in the study by deep sequencing normalized with unique cDNA molecular identifiers. Using the same blood draw, the study looked at two additional independent replicas of 1 million unique cDNA reads for two donors, one aged 18 to 30 and the other aged 80 or older. Broad study findings and their caveats: Since profiling was done on bulk unsorted PBMCs, naive and antigen-experienced compartments could not be conclusively compared. Donor CMV infection status was unknown, potentially confounding age-related changes in expanded clonotypes. As age increased, observed TCR beta diversity per million T cells dropped in a roughly linear way, and a significant reduction was already evident by age around 41. Total diversity estimates from one million sequenced T cells were considered lower bounds and underestimates. Compared with the aged group, the long-lived group had more naive CD4+ T cells, fewer expanded clones and increased TCR diversity, suggesting age selection. There was a strong correlation between observed TCR beta diversity and the percentage of naive T cells measured by flow cytometry.

Donors were approximately 42 systemically healthy Caucasian individuals from Russia aged roughly 6 to 100 years. Each donor gave 9.5 to 10 milliliters of peripheral blood, drawn into EDTA-treated Vacutainer tubes. Ficoll-Paque density-gradient centrifugation was used to isolate PBMCs, with at least 7 million per sample. Trizol reagent was used to extract total RNA from the PBMCs, yielding at least 5.5 micrograms per sample. The percentages of naive CD45RAhigh/CD27high T cells were determined by flow cytometry on a PBMC aliquot from every donor. Preparation of the library involved 5' RACE. Sequencing used an Illumina HiSeq 2500. A second roughly 6 to 11 cycle PCR used a sample-barcoded 5' primer and a J-beta primer mix. Each TCR beta cDNA molecule received a unique molecular identifier from a template-switch 5' adaptor carrying 12 random nucleotides. At least 2.5 million CDR3-containing paired-end reads were obtained from each sample. First-strand cDNA was synthesized from all RNA with the Mint cDNA synthesis kit, primed by a TRBC-specific oligonucleotide. After uracil-DNA glycosylase treatment, a first 18-cycle PCR used universal primers M1SS and BC2_uni_R on all cDNA. Concerning the study's data processing: Each sample was normalized by randomly selecting 1 million high-quality reads, each carrying a distinct molecular identifier. Reads with shared molecular identifiers were discarded instead of being binned into consensus sequences. MiTCR, with a Q25 quality threshold and the strictest error-elimination algorithm, was used for CDR3 identification, clonotype clustering and error correction. A nonparametric unseen species model with Euler transformation was used to estimate a lower bound on total TCR beta diversity. In-frame beta chains were kept once TCRdb had trimmed the public reads at Q25 with fastp and called clones with MiXCR. Every CDR3 protein is listed once, alongside the most common genes and DNA of its rows. In this record, the V and J calls reflect TCRdb's handling and not the investigators' own analysis. Recorded for this sample are roughly 500,000 distinct CDR3 sequences; about 25% of them occurred a single time. Jointly, the top ten make up roughly 18% of the sample.

From the cysteine up to the phenylalanine, the CDR3 has a length of 15 residues. Of the read, only the CDR3 DNA is kept; its 45 bases are in frame from base 1. About this clonotype itself: Its target antigen remains unknown. The junction and the germline gene differ at one end; a read error may be behind it.

Sample: blood. The sequence was obtained from a woman in her seventies in good health. This chain joins TRBV12-3 or TRBV12-4 to TRBJ2-3; 8 nucleotides in the junction match TRBD2. CDR3 loop: CASSLWRAGADAQYF. The DNA sequence is TGTGCCAGCAGTTTATGGAGAGCGGGGGCAGATGCGCAGTATTTT.